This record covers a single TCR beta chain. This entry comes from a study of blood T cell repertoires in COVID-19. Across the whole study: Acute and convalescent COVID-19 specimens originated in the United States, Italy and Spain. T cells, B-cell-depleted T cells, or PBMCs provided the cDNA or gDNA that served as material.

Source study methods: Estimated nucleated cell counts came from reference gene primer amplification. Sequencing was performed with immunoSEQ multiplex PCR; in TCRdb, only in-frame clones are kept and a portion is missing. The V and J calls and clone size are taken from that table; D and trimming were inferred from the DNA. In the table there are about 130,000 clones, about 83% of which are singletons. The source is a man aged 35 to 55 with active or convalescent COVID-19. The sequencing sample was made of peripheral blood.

CDR3 DNA: TGCGCCAGCAGCAAAGACAGAGACACTGAAGCTTTCTTT. It codes for CASSKDRDTEAFF. The rearrangement links TRBV5-1 to TRBJ1-1; TRBD1 might be the D (5 bases). CDR3 length: 13 amino acids. Trimming shortened V by 4 bases and J by 3 bases, and 10 bases separated the two germline ends. The V gene's germline CDR1 is SGHRS and CDR2 YFSETQ.